This T cell receptor beta chain stems from a study of cytomegalovirus exposure and HLA in healthy donors. Study results and caveats: As a later analysis revealed, the rate of TCR association differed by HLA locus, with DRB1 most and HLA-C fewest.

For this clone: Antigen specificity is unknown.

V lost 1 base and J 0 bases, leaving 8 bases between the germline ends. Germline V CDR1 and CDR2: SGHNT, YYREEE (reference sequence). The CDR3 totals 15 residues. 60 Vbeta and 13 Jbeta primers were used in PCR. TCRdb's table, derived via immunoSEQ multiplex PCR, lists solely in-frame clones and lacks some. The profile shows approximately 130,000 clones, more than 80% of them singletons. The V call is TRBV5-4, the J call TRBJ2-1; TRBD2 might be the D (5 bases). Material: PBMCs. The source is a woman in her thirties or forties in good health and CMV-seropositive. The CDR3 bases are TGTGCCAGCAGCTTGCCGGGAAGCTCCTACAATGAGCAGTTCTTC. Its translation: CASSLPGSSYNEQFF.